This TCR beta chain was observed in a study of OX40 agonist ivuxolimab in advanced cancers. TCRdb keeps only in-frame clones here, not all; method: immunoSEQ multiplex PCR. Counted here are 50,000 to 70,000 clones, roughly nine tenths occurring once; the ten biggest clones make up about 13%. The TCR was taken from an adult with an advanced solid tumor such as melanoma, head and neck, liver or kidney cancer. The sample was CD4+ or CD8+ T cells sorted from blood, taken in a trial of the OX40 agonist ivuxolimab.

The CDR3 DNA reads as TGCAGGGCAGAAAGCTACAATGAGCAGTTCTTC. It is translated as CRAESYNEQFF. The rearrangement uses TRBV29-1 and TRBJ2-1, with D unclear. This CDR3 has 11 amino acids. Germline lookup yields CDR1 SQVTM and CDR2 ANQGSEA.